Reported below is one TCR beta chain. Its antigen is still unknown. Naive CD8 cells lacked CD45RO, underwent positive selection for CCR7 and left out terminally differentiated effector memory CD45RA+ cells. Each cell subset's genomic DNA was divided evenly among several immunoSEQ plates. TCRdb keeps only in-frame clones here, not all; method: immunoSEQ multiplex PCR. The table lists about 750,000 clones, 90% to 95% of them singletons, with approximately 25% in the top ten. The CDR3 extends over 16 amino acids. The ends lost 4 bases at V and 2 bases at J; junction bases unmatched: 7. Germline V gene data show CDR1 as MNHEY and CDR2 as SMNVEV (reference sequence). This specimen belongs to a study of shared clonotypes between healthy human individuals. The overall study: Three CD4 naive, three CD4 memory, two CD8 naive and one CD8 memory plate were used per donor. Study-wide results and limits: The sole specimen, blood, was sampled, and tissue repertoires likely differ.

Sequencing used naive CD8+ T cells sorted from blood. This chain connects TRBV27 to TRBJ1-3; TRBD1 agrees at 8 bases. The TCR sequence derives from a man aged 25-40 years in good health. CDR3 region: CASSSFSGGPGNTIYF. Written as DNA, the CDR3 is TGTGCCAGCAGTTCCTTCTCAGGGGGCCCTGGAAACACCATATATTTT.